Described below is a single T cell receptor (beta chain) sequence and its context. What it binds is unknown. An end of the junction differs from the germline gene, which may be a read error. This sample was included in a study of cytomegalovirus exposure and HLA in healthy donors. In the PCR, 60 Vbeta and 13 Jbeta primers were used. Sequenced by immunoSEQ multiplex PCR; TCRdb stores in-frame clones only, minus some. Seen here are about 200,000 clones, around 77% observed once, and the top ten hold roughly 3%. Study-level findings and limits: Accurate predictions that matched the HLA-A and HLA-B alleles of most subjects were reportedly made from TCR beta sequences. Later work showed greater clonal expansion in HLA-associated TCR beta chains than in equally common others.

This CDR3 comprises 11 residues. Germline V gene data show CDR1 as SGDLS and CDR2 as YYNGEE. This receptor was obtained from a woman aged 25 to 39 in good health and CMV-seronegative. V and J are TRBV9 and TRBJ1-2; no definite D call. The source material was PBMCs. The CDR3 DNA sequence: TGTGCCAGCAGCCGAACGTCCCGCTACCCCTTC. It yields the protein CASSRTSRYPF.